This TCR beta chain was recovered during a study of OX40 agonist ivuxolimab in advanced cancers. This clone was counted once. The antigen remains unidentified. Produced via immunoSEQ multiplex PCR; TCRdb's table is partial and in-frame only. This sample yields around 44,000 clones, of which approximately 86% are seen a single time; about 13% belongs to the top ten. Blood was sampled at baseline, cycle 4 day 1, and cycle 7 day 1. The V and J ends lost 0 bases and 6 bases respectively, with 14 bases between them. The CDR3 contains 16 residues. Germline CDR1 reads MGHRA; CDR2 reads YSYEKL. Broader study findings: Blood T cells, both CD4+ and CD8+, expanded clonally by week 6 at 0.1 to 3.0 mg/kg.

The sample in question was CD4+ or CD8+ T cells sorted from blood, obtained in a trial of the OX40 agonist ivuxolimab. The sequence came from an adult with an advanced solid tumor such as melanoma, head and neck, liver or kidney cancer. V usage is TRBV4-1 and J usage is TRBJ2-2; D may match TRBD1 or TRBD2 (5 bases each). The DNA of the CDR3 is TGCGCCAGCAGCCAAGAAAACAGGCCCGGGGCCGGGGAGCTGTTTTTT. Encoded protein: CASSQENRPGAGELFF.